These 6 T cell receptor beta chains were sequenced from one sample in a study of blood T cell repertoires in COVID-19. TCRdb's copy holds only in-frame clones and misses some; the assay was immunoSEQ multiplex PCR. This repertoire shows 100,000 to 150,000 clones, approximately 83% found once; its top ten account for over 20%. Sequenced: peripheral blood. The receptors here all came from a woman older than 75 with acute or convalescent COVID-19.

The chain couples TRBV5-1 to TRBJ1-2; maybe TRBD1 (5 bases). Germline V gives CDR1 SGHRS, CDR2 YFSETQ. The CDR3 totals 14 residues. V was trimmed by 4 bases and J by 8 bases, leaving 18 bases between them. CDR3 DNA: TGCGCCAGCAGCATTTTCGACAGAGGAGAAGGCTACACCTTC. Its protein is CASSIFDRGEGYTF.

The V and J genes are TRBV6-5 and TRBJ2-7; D gene ambiguous. The length of the CDR3 is 14 residues. CDR1 and CDR2 (germline): MNHEY, SVGAGI. The ends were cut back, 1 base at V and 6 bases at J, with 13 bases in the middle. The CDR3 sequence: CASSYFRSAFEQYF. In DNA form, the CDR3 reads TGTGCCAGCAGTTACTTCAGGTCCGCCTTCGAGCAGTACTTC.

The gene calls are TRBV6-5 and TRBJ2-1, with 10 bases fitting TRBD1. The V segment lost 5 bases and the J segment 5 bases; nucleotides outside the gene matches: 3. CDR1 and CDR2 from the germline V gene are MNHEY and SVGAGI. The CDR3 spans 14 residues. CDR3 protein: CASSRQGANNEQFF. The CDR3 nucleotides read TGTGCCAGCAGTCGACAGGGGGCAAACAATGAGCAGTTCTTC.

The chain couples TRBV4-2 to TRBJ2-5, with 9 bases identical to TRBD2. V lost 5 bases, J lost 2 bases, and 9 bases stayed unmatched. Per the germline V gene, CDR1 is LGHNA and CDR2 is YNFKEQ. This CDR3 comprises 16 residues. CDR3 protein: CASSSQGAGGQETQYF. The CDR3 DNA reads as TGTGCCAGCAGCTCCCAGGGAGCGGGGGGACAAGAGACCCAGTACTTC.

CDR3 sequence (DNA): TGTGCCAGCACTACGGGGGGGTACCCGAATTCACCCCTCCACTTT. It codes for CASTTGGYPNSPLHF. The chain joins TRBV6-5 to TRBJ1-6; TRBD1 is a possible D gene (5 bases). This CDR3 has 15 residues. Germline V gives CDR1 MNHEY, CDR2 SVGAGI. V was trimmed by 7 bases and J by 7 bases, leaving 17 bases between them.

The chain has TRBV9 and TRBJ2-2; 8 nucleotides align to TRBD1. The CDR3 length is 13 residues. The V and J ends lost 4 bases and 7 bases, in that order; junction bases with no gene match: 3. From germline, CDR1 is SGDLS and CDR2 YYNGEE. The CDR3 loop reads CASSPTGVGELFF. As DNA, the CDR3 is TGTGCCAGCAGCCCGACAGGGGTCGGGGAGCTGTTTTTT.